Below, 3 T cell receptor beta chains from the same sample are listed, as sequenced in a study of T-cell reconstitution after alpha-beta-depleted transplantation in children. Preparation of the TCRbeta library used unique molecular identifiers. One entry per CDR3 protein, called by TCRdb with MiXCR from the PCR reads. The sample comprises about 500,000 distinct CDR3 sequences, about 33% of which are singletons, and 2% to 2.5% rests with the top ten. Sequencing used PBMCs from the stem cell graft donor, obtained from the stem cell graft. The receptors originated from a human donor who donated a stem cell graft to a child with aplastic anemia.

This clonotype came up a few times. The rearrangement links TRBV12-3 or TRBV12-4 to TRBJ2-7; no definite D call. The V end was cut by 6 bases, the J end by 4 bases, with 10 bases between. The CDR3 runs to 12 residues. The DNA for the CDR3 is TGTGCCAGCAGCTCCTCCCTTTACGAGCAGTACGTC. Its protein product is CASSSSLYEQYV.

This rearrangement joins TRBV4-3 to TRBJ2-3; D remains unclear. The CDR3 contains 15 residues. CDR1 is LGHNA, CDR2 YSLEER, per germline. Trimming removed 0 bases from V and 4 bases from J, with 11 bases in between. The CDR3 coding sequence is TGCGCCAGCAGCCAAGAAGCCTACACATCAGATACGCAGTATTTT. Its translation: CASSQEAYTSDTQYF.

This clonotype was seen a handful of times. The chain combines TRBV9 with TRBJ1-2; D call uncertain. CDR3 length equals 15 residues. Per germline, CDR1 SGDLS and CDR2 YYNGEE. V was trimmed by 0 bases and J by 2 bases, leaving 11 bases between them. In nucleotides, the CDR3 is TGTGCCAGCAGCGTAGGCCCGGGAGTGAACTATGGCTACACCTTC. As protein: CASSVGPGVNYGYTF.